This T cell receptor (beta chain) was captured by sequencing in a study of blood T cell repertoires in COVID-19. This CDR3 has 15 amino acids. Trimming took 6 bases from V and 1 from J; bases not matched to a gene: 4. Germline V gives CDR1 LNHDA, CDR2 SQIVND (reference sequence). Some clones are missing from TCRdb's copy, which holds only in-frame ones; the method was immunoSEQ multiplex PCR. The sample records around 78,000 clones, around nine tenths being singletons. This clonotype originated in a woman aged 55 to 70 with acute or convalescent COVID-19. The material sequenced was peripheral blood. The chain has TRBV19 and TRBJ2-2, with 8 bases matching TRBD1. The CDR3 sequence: CASSTGTGNTGELFF. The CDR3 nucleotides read TGTGCCAGTAGCACCGGGACAGGGAACACCGGGGAGCTGTTTTTT. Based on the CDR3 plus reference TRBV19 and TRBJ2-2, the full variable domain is DGGITQSPKYLFRKEGQNVTLSCEQNLNHDAMYWYRQDPGQGLRLIYYSQIVNDFQKGDIAEGYSVSREKKESFPLTVTSAQKNPTAFYLCASSTGTGNTGELFFGEGSRLTVL.